The clone carrying this T cell receptor beta chain has at least ten counts. Its target is not known. Researchers made TCR cDNA using 5'RACE template switching, and this step added a universal primer site and UMIs. MiXCR was run by TCRdb on the 5' RACE reads, yielding one entry per CDR3 protein. Of 120,000 or so distinct CDR3 sequences listed, roughly 7.2% are singletons. The germline V gene has CDR1 LGHNA and CDR2 YSLEER. The length of the CDR3 is 15 residues. V gave up 8 bases and J gave up 2 bases, with 17 bases separating them. The data belong to a study of T cells after yellow fever vaccination. Study background: Preparation used SMART-Seq v4 Ultra Low Input for the low-cell-number fractions.

Overall study findings and caveats: Clonotype sharing between CD4 and CD8 compartments was small.

The specimen was CD4+ T cells sorted from PBMCs, collected 35 to 50 days after the first yellow fever vaccination. This TCR derives from a man aged 18 to 30 who received the YFV17D yellow fever vaccine. This chain uses TRBV4-3 with TRBJ2-3; D perhaps matches TRBD1 (6 bases). The CDR3 bases are TGCGCCAGCTCGCGCTTACAGGGATTCACAGATACGCAGTATTTT. Translating it yields CASSRLQGFTDTQYF.